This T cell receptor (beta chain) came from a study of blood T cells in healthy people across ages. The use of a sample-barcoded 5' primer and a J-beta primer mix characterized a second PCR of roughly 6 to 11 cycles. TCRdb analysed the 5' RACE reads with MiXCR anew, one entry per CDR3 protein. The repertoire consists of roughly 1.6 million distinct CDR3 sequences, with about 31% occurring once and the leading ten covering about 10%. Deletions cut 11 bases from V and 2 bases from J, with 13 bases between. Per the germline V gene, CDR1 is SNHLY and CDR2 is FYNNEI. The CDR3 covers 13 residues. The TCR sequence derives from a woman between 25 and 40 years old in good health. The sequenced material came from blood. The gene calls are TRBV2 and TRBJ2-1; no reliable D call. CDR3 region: CACGVGTYNEQFF. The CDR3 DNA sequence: TGTGCCTGCGGCGTGGGAACCTACAATGAGCAGTTCTTC.